This record looks at one T cell receptor (beta chain) sequence and its context. Authors' analysis steps: For nucleated cells, counts were estimated from reference gene primer amplification. Only in-frame clones appear in the TCRdb table, and some are missing; sequencing was by immunoSEQ multiplex PCR. V and J calls and clone size follow that table, whereas D and trimming were derived from the DNA. The table records under 400,000 clones, approximately 87% of them present only once. The sample belongs to a study of blood T cell repertoires in COVID-19. Study overall: Acute-phase and convalescent COVID-19 samples originated in the United States, Italy and Spain.

Seattle patients were enrolled while actively infected and followed longitudinally. Germline loops: CDR1 SGHNT, CDR2 YYREEE (reference sequence). The V gene end was trimmed by 3 bases and the J gene end by 3 bases; junction bases not matched to a gene: 2. CDR3 length: 15 residues. The receptor's source is a woman aged 25 to 39 with COVID-19, enrolled during active disease. The V call is TRBV5-4, the J call TRBJ2-7; 14 nucleotides line up with TRBD2. Sample: peripheral blood. The CDR3 loop reads CASSSGLAGGYEQYF. Here the CDR3 DNA reads TGTGCCAGCAGCTCCGGACTAGCGGGAGGCTACGAGCAGTACTTC.